The source of this TCR beta chain is a study of vaccination and CD4 T cells after COVID-19. Cultured CD4+ T cells had their DNA profiled by the Oncomine TCR Beta short-read assay. TCRdb redid the calling of the PCR reads with MiXCR, one entry per CDR3 protein. This sample has under 15,000 distinct CDR3 sequences, with 40% to 60% found just once. Concerning this clonotype: The antigen is not known.

The CDR3 spans 13 residues. The germline gives CDR1 SGHTA, CDR2 FQGNSA. Trimming removed 4 bases at V and 6 bases at J, with 12 bases between. The treatment here: 10-day PBMC culture with coronavirus spike peptide pools or control peptides (ViraFEST assay). The sequenced sample consisted of CD4+ T cells from blood, cultured in vitro. The TCR was taken from a human donor who had recovered from COVID-19. The V call is TRBV7-2, the J call TRBJ1-1; D is possibly TRBD1 (6 bases). CDR3 protein: CASSWGRAAEAFF. For the CDR3, the DNA is TGTGCCAGCAGCTGGGGGCGGGCGGCTGAAGCTTTCTTT.